Below, 23 T cell receptor beta chains from the same sample are listed, as sequenced in a study of T cell responses to AZD1222 COVID-19 vaccine. Assay: immunoSEQ multiplex PCR; the TCRdb copy retains only in-frame clones and omits some. The sample has 18,000 or so clones; 85% to 90% are singletons. The source material was peripheral blood, sampled 28 days after the second AZD1222 dose. The receptors stem from an adult who received the AZD1222 COVID-19 vaccine.

The V call is TRBV12-3 or TRBV12-4, the J call TRBJ1-2; unclear D gene. This CDR3 contains 12 residues. The V gene lost 5 bases and the J gene lost 6 bases, with 10 bases spanning the gap. For the CDR3, the DNA is TGTGCCAGCAGTCCAGACGTTGATGGCTACACCTTC. This translates into CASSPDVDGYTF.

The chain uses TRBV24-1 and TRBJ2-1; 8 positions agree with TRBD2. Germline-derived CDR1 and CDR2 are KGHDR and SFDVKD. This CDR3 is 17 amino acids long. V dropped 3 bases and J dropped 6; count of bases not matched to a gene: 12. The DNA of the CDR3 is TGTGCCACCAGTGATCCCACCGGGACTAGTCTCCTCAATGAGCAGTTCTTC. It encodes CATSDPTGTSLLNEQFF.

The chain has TRBV7-2 and TRBJ2-5; 8 bases fit TRBD2. V shed 2 bases, J shed 1 base, and the junction held 9 bases outside the gene matches. The germline V gene encodes CDR1 SGHTA and CDR2 FQGNSA. This CDR3 contains 17 residues. CDR3 loop: CASSLPGGISRQETQYF. The CDR3 coding sequence is TGTGCCAGCAGCTTACCGGGAGGGATCTCCCGCCAAGAGACCCAGTACTTC.

The J gene is TRBJ2-3, the V gene TRBV7-8, with 9 bases identical to TRBD1. With 3 bases clipped from V and 2 bases from J, the junction kept 9 bases outside the gene matches. Germline CDR1 SGHVS, CDR2 FQNEAQ. CDR3 length equals 17 residues. The DNA for the CDR3 is TGTGCCAGCAGCTTTCCCGTGGGGACAGGGTACACAGATACGCAGTATTTT. It yields the protein CASSFPVGTGYTDTQYF.

The rearrangement joins TRBV11-2 to TRBJ1-1, with 8 bases matching TRBD1. Germline V gene data show CDR1 as SGHAT and CDR2 as FQNNGV. The CDR3 has 14 amino acids. The trim removed 5 bases at V and 6 bases at J, leaving 8 bases unmatched. The CDR3 reads CASSLVQGVSEAFF. CDR3 coding DNA: TGTGCCAGCAGCCTTGTACAGGGGGTCTCTGAAGCTTTCTTT.

This clone showed up just a few times. The V and J genes are TRBV28 and TRBJ1-1, with D tentatively TRBD1 (6 bases). CDR1 and CDR2 from the germline V gene are MDHEN and SYDVKM. This CDR3 region has 16 residues. The V end was cut by 4 bases, the J end by 1 base, with 16 bases between. The CDR3 DNA reads as TGTGCCAGCAGTTCCGTGGGGGGGCGAAGGAACACTGAAGCTTTCTTT. Its protein is CASSSVGGRRNTEAFF.

The chain has TRBV6-5 and TRBJ1-5; 9 bases fit TRBD1. Germline lookup yields CDR1 MNHEY and CDR2 SVGAGI. The CDR3 contains 15 residues. After removal of 5 bases from V and 3 bases from J, the junction contained 5 bases not matched to a gene. CDR3 region: CASSPQGAPNQPQHF. Written as DNA, the CDR3 is TGTGCCAGCAGTCCACAGGGGGCCCCCAATCAGCCCCAGCATTTT.

The rearrangement uses TRBV7-8 and TRBJ2-7; D possibly uses TRBD1 or TRBD2 (5 bases each). The CDR3 loop spans 14 amino acids. Germline V CDR1 and CDR2: SGHVS, FQNEAQ. Trimming removed 2 bases from V and 2 bases from J, with 10 bases in between. CDR3 region: CASSLWDGPYEQYF. The CDR3 DNA reads TGTGCCAGCAGCTTATGGGACGGCCCCTACGAGCAGTACTTC.

This clone occurred once. This sequence joins TRBV7-3 and TRBJ2-5; D gene ambiguous. Germline V gene data show CDR1 as SGHTA and CDR2 as FQGTGA. With 5 bases removed from V and 5 bases from J, the gap between germline ends came to 18 bases. The length of the CDR3 is 15 residues. The CDR3, as DNA: TGTGCCAGCAGCCGGAAGGGAATTGTTTCGGAGACCCAGTACTTC. Protein sequence: CASSRKGIVSETQYF.

CDR3 in DNA: TGTGCCAGCAGCCCTTCACTGGGGAGGGCGGCGAACACCGGGGAGCTGTTTTTT. Its protein product is CASSPSLGRAANTGELFF. This chain connects TRBV6-2 or TRBV6-3 to TRBJ2-2; 7 bases line up with TRBD2. Germline trimming cut 6 bases from V and 0 bases from J; bases unmatched to any gene: 13. Germline CDR1 is MNHEY and CDR2 is SVGEGT. The CDR3 is 18 residues long.

The rearrangement joins TRBV12-5 to TRBJ1-1; TRBD1 might be the D (5 bases). Germline CDR1 reads LGHNT; CDR2 reads FRNRAP. V lost 5 bases to trimming and J lost 1 base, with 11 bases between them. The CDR3 is 14 residues long. The CDR3 sequence is CASGPGWENTEAFF. CDR3 coding DNA: TGTGCTAGTGGTCCAGGGTGGGAGAACACTGAAGCTTTCTTT.

The chain joins TRBV9 to TRBJ1-6, with a weak D call TRBD1 (6 bases). The CDR3 runs to 14 residues. The germline V gene has CDR1 SGDLS and CDR2 YYNGEE. Trimming removed 1 base at V and 10 bases at J, with 12 bases between. CDR3 region: CASSVRQDGSPLHF. CDR3 coding DNA: TGTGCCAGCAGCGTAAGACAGGATGGCTCACCCCTCCACTTT. Complete variable domain (other parts from reference TRBV9 and TRBJ1-6): DSGVTQTPKHLITATGQRVTLRCSPRSGDLSVYWYQQSLDQGLQFLIQYYNGEERAKGNILERFSAQQFPDLHSELNLSSLELGDSALYFCASSVRQDGSPLHFGNGTRLTVT.

In its sample, this clone was seen once. This chain links TRBV18 with TRBJ1-5, with D possibly matching TRBD1 (5 bases). The CDR3 extends over 13 amino acids. In germline, CDR1 is KGHSH, CDR2 LQKENI. The V gene lost 9 bases and the J gene lost 3 bases, with 12 bases spanning the gap. This CDR3 reads CASSQGTNQPQHF. CDR3 in DNA: TGTGCCAGTTCTCAGGGTACCAATCAGCCCCAGCATTTT.

The rearrangement joins TRBV5-8 to TRBJ1-4; D is unclear. The V gene lost 0 bases and the J gene lost 10 bases, with 4 bases spanning the gap. The CDR3 covers 11 residues. Per germline, CDR1 SGHTS and CDR2 YDEGEE. This CDR3 is CASSLDVKLFF. CDR3 nucleotides: TGTGCCAGCAGCTTGGATGTAAAACTGTTTTTT.

The gene calls are TRBV4-1 and TRBJ1-1; a possible D gene is TRBD1 (6 bases). Germline-derived CDR1 and CDR2 are MGHRA and YSYEKL. Trimming left V 1 base short and J 10 bases short, with 16 bases between. This CDR3 contains 14 residues. CDR3 DNA sequence: TGCGCCAGCAGCCAAGCACAGGGCTTGGGGTTAGCTTTCTTT. Protein product: CASSQAQGLGLAFF.

The chain uses TRBV29-1 and TRBJ2-1; 7 positions match TRBD2. Germline CDR1 SQVTM, CDR2 ANQGSEA. The CDR3 has 14 amino acids. V shed 3 bases and J 7 bases; nucleotides not matched to a gene: 9. The CDR3: CSVDERGLKNEQFF. CDR3 DNA sequence: TGCAGCGTTGATGAGCGGGGACTAAAGAATGAGCAGTTCTTC.

J is TRBJ1-3 and V is TRBV25-1; D is unclear. Germline V gives CDR1 MGHDK, CDR2 SYGVNS. CDR3 length: 17 amino acids. The germline V and J ends were trimmed by 2 bases and 0 bases, with 14 bases remaining between them. The CDR3 sequence is CASSEGVGSVSGNTIYF. Written as DNA, the CDR3 is TGTGCCAGCAGTGAAGGGGTGGGATCCGTCTCTGGAAACACCATATATTTT.

This rearrangement joins TRBV3-1 (or the pseudogene TRBV3-2) to TRBJ1-3; D is perhaps TRBD1 (5 bases). With 6 bases removed from V and 0 bases from J, the gap between germline ends came to 15 bases. The germline gives CDR1 LGHDT, CDR2 YNNKEL (reference sequence). The CDR3 extends over 16 amino acids. CDR3 sequence: CASSPQGTHSGNTIYF. The CDR3, as DNA: TGTGCCAGCAGTCCCCAGGGTACGCACTCTGGAAACACCATATATTTT.

This clone was seen a single time. CDR3 nucleotide sequence: TGCGCCAGCAGCCAAGTAGGCGGCACCAACGCCGATGAGCAGTTCTTC. This codes for CASSQVGGTNADEQFF. The chain recombines TRBV4-1 with TRBJ2-1; D remains unclear. CDR1 MGHRA and CDR2 YSYEKL come from the germline V gene. The V end was cut by 1 base, the J end by 8 bases, with 18 bases between. This CDR3 has 16 amino acids.

The chain joins TRBV18 to TRBJ1-5; D unclear. This CDR3 has 16 amino acids. Germline CDR1 and CDR2: KGHSH and LQKENI. The ends were cut back, 3 bases at V and 0 bases at J, with 12 bases in the middle. This CDR3 reads CASSPVFGYSNQPQHF. As DNA, the CDR3 is TGTGCCAGCTCACCGGTTTTTGGCTATAGCAATCAGCCCCAGCATTTT.

The chain carries TRBV5-3 and TRBJ2-7; D may match TRBD1 or TRBD2 (5 bases each). TRBV5-3 is flagged as an ORF with uncertain function. The CDR3 contains 16 residues. Deletions cut 0 bases from V and 2 bases from J, with 15 bases between. The CDR3 DNA sequence: TGTGCCAGAAGCTTGGTTCGGGGACCCCACGCCTACGAGCAGTACTTC. The encoded protein is CARSLVRGPHAYEQYF.

The chain recombines TRBV2 with TRBJ1-6, with 11 nucleotides matching TRBD1. Germline-derived CDR1 and CDR2 are SNHLY and FYNNEI. This CDR3 region has 12 residues. Losses at the gene ends were 10 bases for V and 10 bases for J; bases not matched to a gene: 3. The CDR3 loop is CAKGQGVSPLHF. CDR3 in DNA: TGTGCCAAGGGACAGGGGGTATCACCCCTCCACTTT. Drawing the rest from reference TRBV2 and TRBJ1-6, the complete variable domain is EPEVTQTPSHQVTQMGQEVILRCVPISNHLYFYWYRQILGQKVEFLVSFYNNEISEKSEIFDDQFSVERPDGSNFTLKIRSTKLEDSAMYFCAKGQGVSPLHFGNGTRLTVT.

The V gene is TRBV3-1 (or the pseudogene TRBV3-2), the J gene TRBJ1-4, with D perhaps matching TRBD1 (5 bases). Germline V CDR1 and CDR2: LGHDT, YNNKEL (reference sequence). V was cut by 4 bases and J by 2 bases, with 11 bases left in between. There are 15 residues in the CDR3. This chain's CDR3 is CASSRSWDTNEKLFF. In nucleotides, the CDR3 is TGTGCCAGCAGCCGCTCTTGGGACACTAATGAAAAACTGTTTTTT.